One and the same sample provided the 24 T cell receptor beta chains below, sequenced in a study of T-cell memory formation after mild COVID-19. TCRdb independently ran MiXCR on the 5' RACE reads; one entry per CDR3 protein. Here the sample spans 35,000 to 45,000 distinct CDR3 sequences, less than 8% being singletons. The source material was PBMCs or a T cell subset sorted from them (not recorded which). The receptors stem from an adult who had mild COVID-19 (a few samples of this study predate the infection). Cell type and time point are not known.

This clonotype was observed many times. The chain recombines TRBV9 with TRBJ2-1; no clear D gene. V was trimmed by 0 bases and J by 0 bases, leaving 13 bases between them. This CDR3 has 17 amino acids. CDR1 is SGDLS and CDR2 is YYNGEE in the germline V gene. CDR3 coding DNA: TGTGCCAGCAGCGTAGATCCAAACCCGAGCTCCTACAATGAGCAGTTCTTC. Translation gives CASSVDPNPSSYNEQFF.

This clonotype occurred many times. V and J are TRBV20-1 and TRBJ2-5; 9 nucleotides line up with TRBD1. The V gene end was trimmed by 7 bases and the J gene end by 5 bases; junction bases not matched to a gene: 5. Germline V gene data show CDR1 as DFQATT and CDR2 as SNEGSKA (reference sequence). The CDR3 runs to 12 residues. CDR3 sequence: CSVTGGRETQYF. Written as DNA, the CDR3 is TGCAGTGTCACAGGGGGCCGGGAGACCCAGTACTTC.

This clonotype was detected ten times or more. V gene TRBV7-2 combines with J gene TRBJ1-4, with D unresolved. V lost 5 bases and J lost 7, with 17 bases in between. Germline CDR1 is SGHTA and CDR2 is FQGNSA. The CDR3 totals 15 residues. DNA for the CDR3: TGTGCCAGCAGCCCAAGACCCGGTGCTAGTGAAAAACTGTTTTTT. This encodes CASSPRPGASEKLFF.

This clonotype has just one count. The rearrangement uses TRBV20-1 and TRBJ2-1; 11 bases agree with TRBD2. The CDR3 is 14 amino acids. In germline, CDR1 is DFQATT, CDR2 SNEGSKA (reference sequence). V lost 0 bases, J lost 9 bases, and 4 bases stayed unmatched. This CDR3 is CSARDPSGRSEQFF. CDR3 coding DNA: TGCAGTGCTAGAGACCCTAGCGGGAGGAGTGAGCAGTTCTTC.

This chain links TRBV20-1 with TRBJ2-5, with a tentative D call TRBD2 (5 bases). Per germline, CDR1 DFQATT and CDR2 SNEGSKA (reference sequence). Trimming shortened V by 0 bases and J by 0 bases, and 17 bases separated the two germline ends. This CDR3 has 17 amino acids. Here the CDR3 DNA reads TGCAGTGCTAGAGATAAGAGGCTAGCAGAGTACCAAGAGACCCAGTACTTC. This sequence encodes CSARDKRLAEYQETQYF.

In nucleotides, the CDR3 is TGTGCCAGTAAGGGGGCCAGAATGAACACTGAAGCTTTCTTT. This codes for CASKGARMNTEAFF. The V gene is TRBV19, the J gene TRBJ1-1; 7 bases map to TRBD1. The CDR3 is 14 amino acids. Germline CDR1 and CDR2: LNHDA and SQIVND (reference sequence). With 7 bases clipped from V and 0 bases from J, the junction kept 5 bases outside the gene matches.

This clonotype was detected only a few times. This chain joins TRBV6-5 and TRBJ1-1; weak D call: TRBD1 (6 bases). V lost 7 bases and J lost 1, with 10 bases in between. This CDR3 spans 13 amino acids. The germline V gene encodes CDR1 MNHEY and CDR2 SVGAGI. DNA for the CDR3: TGTGCCAGCACTAACAGGGCGAACACTGAAGCTTTCTTT. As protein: CASTNRANTEAFF.

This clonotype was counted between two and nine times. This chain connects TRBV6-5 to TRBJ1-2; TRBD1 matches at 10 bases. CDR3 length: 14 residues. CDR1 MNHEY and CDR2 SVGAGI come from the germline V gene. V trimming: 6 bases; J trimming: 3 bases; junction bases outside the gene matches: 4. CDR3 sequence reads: CASRGQGLHYGYTF. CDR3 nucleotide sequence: TGTGCCAGCAGGGGACAGGGGTTACACTATGGCTACACCTTC.

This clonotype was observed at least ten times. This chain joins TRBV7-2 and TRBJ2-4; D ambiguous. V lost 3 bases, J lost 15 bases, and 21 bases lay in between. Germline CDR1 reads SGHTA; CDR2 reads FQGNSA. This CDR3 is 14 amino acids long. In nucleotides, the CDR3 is TGTGCCAGCAGCTTTGGCCTTGCTGAATGGGCAAGGTACTTC. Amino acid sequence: CASSFGLAEWARYF.

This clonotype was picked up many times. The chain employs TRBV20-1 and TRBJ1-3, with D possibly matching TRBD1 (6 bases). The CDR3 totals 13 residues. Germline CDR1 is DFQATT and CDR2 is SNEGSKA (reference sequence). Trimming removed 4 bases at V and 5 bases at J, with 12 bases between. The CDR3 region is CSATEGGRNTIYF. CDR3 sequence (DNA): TGCAGTGCTACAGAGGGGGGCCGAAACACCATATATTTT.

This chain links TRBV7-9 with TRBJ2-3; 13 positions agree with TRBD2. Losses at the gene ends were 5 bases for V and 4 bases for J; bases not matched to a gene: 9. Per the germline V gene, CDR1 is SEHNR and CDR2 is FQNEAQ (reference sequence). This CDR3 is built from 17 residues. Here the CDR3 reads CASSGRTSGSGADTQYF. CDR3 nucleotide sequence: TGTGCCAGCAGCGGACGGACTAGCGGGAGTGGGGCAGATACGCAGTATTTT.

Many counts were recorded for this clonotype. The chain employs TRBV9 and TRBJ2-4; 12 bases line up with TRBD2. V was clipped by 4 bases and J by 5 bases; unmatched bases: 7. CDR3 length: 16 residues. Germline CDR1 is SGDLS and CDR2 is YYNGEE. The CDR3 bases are TGTGCCAGCAGCCCCCTAGCGGGAGGGATGGAAAACATTCAGTACTTC. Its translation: CASSPLAGGMENIQYF.

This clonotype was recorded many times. The DNA of the CDR3 is TGTGCCAGCAGTTTATGGGGGGACAGGGGCTCCTCTGGGGCCAACGTCCTGACTTTC. Protein product: CASSLWGDRGSSGANVLTF. The chain couples TRBV12-3 or TRBV12-4 to TRBJ2-6, with 10 bases that match TRBD1. This CDR3 has 19 residues. The trim removed 2 bases at V and 0 bases at J, leaving 7 bases unmatched.

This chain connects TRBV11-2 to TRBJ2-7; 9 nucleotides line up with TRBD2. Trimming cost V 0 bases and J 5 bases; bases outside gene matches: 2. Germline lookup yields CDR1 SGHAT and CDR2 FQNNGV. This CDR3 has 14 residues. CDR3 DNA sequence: TGTGCCAGCAGCTTAGACAGCGGGAGGAACGAGCAGTACTTC. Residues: CASSLDSGRNEQYF.

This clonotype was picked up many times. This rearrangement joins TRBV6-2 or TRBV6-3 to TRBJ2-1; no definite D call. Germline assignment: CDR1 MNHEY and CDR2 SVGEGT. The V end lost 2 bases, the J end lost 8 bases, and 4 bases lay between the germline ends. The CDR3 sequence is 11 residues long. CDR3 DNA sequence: TGTGCCAGCAGTTACCGTGATGAGCAGTTCTTC. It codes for CASSYRDEQFF.

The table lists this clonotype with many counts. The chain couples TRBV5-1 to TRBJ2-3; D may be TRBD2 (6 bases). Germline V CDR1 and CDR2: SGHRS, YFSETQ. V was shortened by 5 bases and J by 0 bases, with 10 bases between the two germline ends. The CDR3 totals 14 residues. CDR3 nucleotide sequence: TGCGCCAGCAGTGGGGGGTGGAGCACAGATACGCAGTATTTT. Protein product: CASSGGWSTDTQYF.

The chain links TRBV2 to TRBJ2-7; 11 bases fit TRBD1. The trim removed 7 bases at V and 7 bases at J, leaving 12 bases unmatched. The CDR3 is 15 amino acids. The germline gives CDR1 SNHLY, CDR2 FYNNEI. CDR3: CASNPVGQGAREQYF. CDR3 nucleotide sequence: TGTGCCAGCAACCCCGTTGGACAGGGGGCGAGGGAGCAGTACTTC.

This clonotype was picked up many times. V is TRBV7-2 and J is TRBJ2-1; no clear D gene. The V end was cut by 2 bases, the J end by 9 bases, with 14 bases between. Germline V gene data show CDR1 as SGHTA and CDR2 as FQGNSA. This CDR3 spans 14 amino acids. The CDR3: CASSLSVSRSEQFF. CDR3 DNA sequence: TGTGCCAGCAGCTTATCCGTTTCCAGGAGTGAGCAGTTCTTC. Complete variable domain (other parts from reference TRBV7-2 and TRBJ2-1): GAGVSQSPSNKVTEKGKDVELRCDPISGHTALYWYRQSLGQGLEFLIYFQGNSAPDKSGLPSDRFSAERTGGSVSTLTIQRTQQEDSAVYLCASSLSVSRSEQFFGPGTRLTVL.

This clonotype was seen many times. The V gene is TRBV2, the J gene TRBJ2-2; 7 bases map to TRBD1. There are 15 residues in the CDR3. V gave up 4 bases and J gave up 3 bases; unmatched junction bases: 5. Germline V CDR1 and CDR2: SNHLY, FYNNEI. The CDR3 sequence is CASSVEGAHTGELFF. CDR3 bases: TGTGCCAGCAGTGTTGAGGGGGCCCACACCGGGGAGCTGTTTTTT.

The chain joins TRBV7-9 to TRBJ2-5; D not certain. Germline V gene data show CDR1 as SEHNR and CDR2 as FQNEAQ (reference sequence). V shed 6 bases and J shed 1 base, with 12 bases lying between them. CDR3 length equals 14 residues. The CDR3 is CASRLSASQETQYF. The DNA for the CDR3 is TGTGCCAGCAGGTTGTCGGCTTCCCAAGAGACCCAGTACTTC.

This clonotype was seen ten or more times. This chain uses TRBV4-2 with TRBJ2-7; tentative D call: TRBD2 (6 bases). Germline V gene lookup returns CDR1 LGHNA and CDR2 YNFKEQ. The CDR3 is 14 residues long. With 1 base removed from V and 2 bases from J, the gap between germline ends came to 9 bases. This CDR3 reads CASSQAGVAYEQYF. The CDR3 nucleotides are TGTGCCAGCAGCCAAGCGGGGGTGGCCTACGAGCAGTACTTC.

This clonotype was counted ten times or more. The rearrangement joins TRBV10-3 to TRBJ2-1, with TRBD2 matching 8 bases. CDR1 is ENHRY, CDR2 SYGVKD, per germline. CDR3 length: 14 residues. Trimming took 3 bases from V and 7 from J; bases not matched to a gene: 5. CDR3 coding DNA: TGTGCCATCAGTGAAGGGCTAGCGGGTAATGAGCAGTTCTTC. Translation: CAISEGLAGNEQFF.

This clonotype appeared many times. The CDR3 nucleotides are TGTGCCAGCACATCCATGGCCGAGACCCAGTACTTC. It is translated as CASTSMAETQYF. The rearrangement joins TRBV7-9 to TRBJ2-5; D ambiguous. The CDR3 extends over 12 amino acids. Germline V CDR1 and CDR2: SEHNR, FQNEAQ (reference sequence). Between the trimmed V and J ends, which lost 7 bases and 5 bases, there was a span of 11 bases.

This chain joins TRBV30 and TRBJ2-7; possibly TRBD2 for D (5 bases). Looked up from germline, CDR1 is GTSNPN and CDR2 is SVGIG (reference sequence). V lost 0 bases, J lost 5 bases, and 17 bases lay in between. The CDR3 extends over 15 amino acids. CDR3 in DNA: TGTGCCTGGAGTGTACTGCGGGTAGGGCAGCACGAGCAGTACTTC. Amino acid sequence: CAWSVLRVGQHEQYF. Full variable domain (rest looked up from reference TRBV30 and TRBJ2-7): SQTIHQWPATLVQPVGSPLSLECTVEGTSNPNLYWYRQAAGRGLQLLFYSVGIGQISSEVPQNLSASRPQDRQFILSSKKLLLSDSGFYLCAWSVLRVGQHEQYFGPGTRLTVT.